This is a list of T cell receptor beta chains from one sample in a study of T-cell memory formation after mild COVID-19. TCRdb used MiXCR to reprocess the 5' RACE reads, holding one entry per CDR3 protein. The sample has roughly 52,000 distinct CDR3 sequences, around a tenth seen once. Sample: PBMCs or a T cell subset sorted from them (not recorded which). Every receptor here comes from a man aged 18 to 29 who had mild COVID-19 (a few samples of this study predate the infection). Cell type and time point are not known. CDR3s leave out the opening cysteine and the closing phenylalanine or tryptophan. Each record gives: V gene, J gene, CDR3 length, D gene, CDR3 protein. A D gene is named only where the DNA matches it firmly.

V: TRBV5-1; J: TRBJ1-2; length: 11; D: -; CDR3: ASSFGSVEGYT
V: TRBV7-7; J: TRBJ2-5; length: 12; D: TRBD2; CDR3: ASSAHPSGETQY
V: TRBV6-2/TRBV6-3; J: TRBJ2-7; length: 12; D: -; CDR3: ASSYSTAAYEQY
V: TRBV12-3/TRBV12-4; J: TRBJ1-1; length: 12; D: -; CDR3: ASSLQQGKGEAF
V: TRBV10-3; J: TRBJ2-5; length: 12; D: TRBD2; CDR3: AISESGGEETQY
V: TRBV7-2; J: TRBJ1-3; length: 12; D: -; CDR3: ASRRTATGNTIY
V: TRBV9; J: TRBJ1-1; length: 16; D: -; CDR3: ASSSTVGSGLFNTEAF
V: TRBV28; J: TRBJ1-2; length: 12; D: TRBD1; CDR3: ASSLPGTGDLYT
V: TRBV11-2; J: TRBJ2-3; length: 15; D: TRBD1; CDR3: ASRLRWTGTGTDTQY
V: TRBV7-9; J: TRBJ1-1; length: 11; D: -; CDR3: ASSFSGNTEAF
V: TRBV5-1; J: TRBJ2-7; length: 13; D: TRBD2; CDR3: ASSWGTSETYEQY
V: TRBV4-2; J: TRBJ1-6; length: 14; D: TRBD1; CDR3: ASSTRDRGRDGPLH
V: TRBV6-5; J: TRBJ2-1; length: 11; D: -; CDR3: ASSYSRGFEQF
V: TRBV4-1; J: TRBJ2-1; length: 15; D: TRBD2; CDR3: ASSPRDSGGLYNEQF
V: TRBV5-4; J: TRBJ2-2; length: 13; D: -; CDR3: ASSLNGGNTGELF
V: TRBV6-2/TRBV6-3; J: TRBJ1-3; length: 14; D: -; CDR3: ASSNRQDVSGNTIY
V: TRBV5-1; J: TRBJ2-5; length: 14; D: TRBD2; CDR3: ASRTGLAGGQETQY
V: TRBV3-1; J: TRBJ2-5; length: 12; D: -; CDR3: ASSQEASRETQY
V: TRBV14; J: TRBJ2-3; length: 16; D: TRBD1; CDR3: ASSQVGLRDRGADTQY
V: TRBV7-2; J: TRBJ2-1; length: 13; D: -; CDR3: ASSLLSLVRNEQF
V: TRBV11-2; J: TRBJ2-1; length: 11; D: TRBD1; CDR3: ASSRGLVDEQF
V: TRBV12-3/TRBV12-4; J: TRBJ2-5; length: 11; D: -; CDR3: ASSLNRKETQY
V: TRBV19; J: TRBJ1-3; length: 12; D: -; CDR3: ASSIGNSGNTIY
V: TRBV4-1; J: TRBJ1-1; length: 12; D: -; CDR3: ASSQVGGGTEAF
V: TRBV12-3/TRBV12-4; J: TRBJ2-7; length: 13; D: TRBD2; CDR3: ASSLERGASYEQY
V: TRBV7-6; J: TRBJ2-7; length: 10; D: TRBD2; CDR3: ASSPGGYEQY
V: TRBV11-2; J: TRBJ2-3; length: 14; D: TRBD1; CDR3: ASSLERTGFGDTQY
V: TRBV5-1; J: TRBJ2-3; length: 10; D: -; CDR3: ASSAYIDTQY
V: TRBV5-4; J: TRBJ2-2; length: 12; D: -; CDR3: ASSFWGSIGELF
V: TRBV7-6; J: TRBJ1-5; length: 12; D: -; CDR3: ASSPYGSNQPQH
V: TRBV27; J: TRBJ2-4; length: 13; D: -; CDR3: ASSGLGNDKNIQY
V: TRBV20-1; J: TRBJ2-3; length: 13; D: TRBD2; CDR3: SARLAGGPRDTQY
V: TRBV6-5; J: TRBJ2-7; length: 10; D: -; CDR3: ASIGNSYEQY
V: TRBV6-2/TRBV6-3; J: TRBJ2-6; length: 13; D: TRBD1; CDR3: ASRPDRAGANVLT
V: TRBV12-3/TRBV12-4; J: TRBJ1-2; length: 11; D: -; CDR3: ASSLAGAYGYT
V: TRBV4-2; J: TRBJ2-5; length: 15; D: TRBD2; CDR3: ASSRDGSSGGYETQY
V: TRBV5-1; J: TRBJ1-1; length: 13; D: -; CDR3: ASSLALGRVTEAF
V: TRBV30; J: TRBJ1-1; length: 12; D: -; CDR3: AWSGPPNRIGAF
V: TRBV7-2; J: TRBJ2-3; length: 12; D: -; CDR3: ASSPTRAGNTQY
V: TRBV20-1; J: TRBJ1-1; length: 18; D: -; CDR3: SARDMGGVSLGIGNTEAF